The subject of this entry is one T cell receptor beta chain. The antigen is not known. Surgery cases with the highest brain T cell transcript signatures were chosen for sequencing. Before surgery, patients took at least one anti-epileptic drug. Clones were read by immunoSEQ multiplex PCR, and TCRdb kept only the in-frame ones, dropping some. The table has tens of thousands of clones, 91% seen once. The sample is drawn from a study of brain T cells in children with intractable seizures. General study findings and limits: Absence of clones before surgery may stem from lower sequencing depth.

The V gene's germline CDR1 is SGDLS and CDR2 YYNGEE. V was shortened by 7 bases and J by 5 bases, with 22 bases between the two germline ends. There are 16 residues in the CDR3. Specimen: peripheral blood, collected at surgery. The clonotype originates from a girl aged 2 to 9 with Rasmussen encephalitis and intractable seizures. This chain connects TRBV9 to TRBJ2-1; D is possibly TRBD2 (6 bases). The CDR3 DNA follows: TGTGCCAGCGCTATTTCCCCCACGGGACTTAACAATGAGCAGTTCTTC. It specifies CASAISPTGLNNEQFF.